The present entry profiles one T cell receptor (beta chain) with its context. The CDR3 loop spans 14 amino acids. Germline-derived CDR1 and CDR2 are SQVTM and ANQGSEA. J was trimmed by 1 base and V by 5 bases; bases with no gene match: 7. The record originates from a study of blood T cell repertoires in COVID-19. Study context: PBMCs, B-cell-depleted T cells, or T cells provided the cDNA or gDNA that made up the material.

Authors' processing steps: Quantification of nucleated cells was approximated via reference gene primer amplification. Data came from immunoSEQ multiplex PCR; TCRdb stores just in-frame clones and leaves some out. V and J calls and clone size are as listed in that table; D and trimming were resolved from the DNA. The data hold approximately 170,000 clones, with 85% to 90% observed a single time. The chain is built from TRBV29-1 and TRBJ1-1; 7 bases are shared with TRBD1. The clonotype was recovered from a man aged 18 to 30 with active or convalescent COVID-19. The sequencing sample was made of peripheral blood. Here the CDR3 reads CSVQRTGANTEAFF. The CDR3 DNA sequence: TGCAGCGTTCAGAGGACAGGAGCGAACACTGAAGCTTTCTTT.